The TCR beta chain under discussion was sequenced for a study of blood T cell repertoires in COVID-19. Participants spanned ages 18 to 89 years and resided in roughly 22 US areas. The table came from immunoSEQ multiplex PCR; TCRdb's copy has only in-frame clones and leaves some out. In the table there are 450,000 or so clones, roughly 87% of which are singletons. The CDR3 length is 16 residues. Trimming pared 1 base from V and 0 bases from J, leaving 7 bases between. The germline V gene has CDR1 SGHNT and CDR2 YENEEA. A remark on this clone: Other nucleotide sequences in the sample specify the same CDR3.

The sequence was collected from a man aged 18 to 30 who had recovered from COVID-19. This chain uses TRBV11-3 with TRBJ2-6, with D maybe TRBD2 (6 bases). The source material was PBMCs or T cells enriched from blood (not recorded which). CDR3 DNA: TGTGCCAGCAGCTTAGTCGGGGGCTCTGGGGCCAACGTCCTGACTTTC. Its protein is CASSLVGGSGANVLTF.